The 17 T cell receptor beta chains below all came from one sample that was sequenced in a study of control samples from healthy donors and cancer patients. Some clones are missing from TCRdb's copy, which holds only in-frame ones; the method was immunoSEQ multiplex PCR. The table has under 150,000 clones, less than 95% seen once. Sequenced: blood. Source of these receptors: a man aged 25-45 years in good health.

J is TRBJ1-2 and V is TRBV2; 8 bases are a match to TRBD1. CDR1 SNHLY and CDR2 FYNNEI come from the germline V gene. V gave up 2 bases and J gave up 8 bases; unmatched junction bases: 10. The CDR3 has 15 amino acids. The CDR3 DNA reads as TGTGCCAGCAGTGAATCGGGACAGGCTTTAGGAGGCTACACCTTC. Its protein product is CASSESGQALGGYTF.

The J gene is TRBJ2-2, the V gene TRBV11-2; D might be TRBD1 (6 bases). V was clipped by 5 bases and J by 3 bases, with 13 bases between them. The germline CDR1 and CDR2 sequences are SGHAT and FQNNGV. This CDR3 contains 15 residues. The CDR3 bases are TGTGCCAGCAGCCCGGGGACATTTCACACCGGGGAGCTGTTTTTT. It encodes CASSPGTFHTGELFF. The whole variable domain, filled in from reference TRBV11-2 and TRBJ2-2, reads EAGVAQSPRYKIIEKRQSVAFWCNPISGHATLYWYQQILGQGPKLLIQFQNNGVVDDSQLPKDRFSAERLKGVDSTLKIQPAKLEDSAVYLCASSPGTFHTGELFFGEGSRLTVL.

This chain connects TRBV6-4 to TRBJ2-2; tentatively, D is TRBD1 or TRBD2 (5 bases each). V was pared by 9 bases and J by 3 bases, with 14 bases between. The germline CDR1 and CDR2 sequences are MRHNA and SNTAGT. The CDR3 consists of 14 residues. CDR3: CASSSGGDTGELFF. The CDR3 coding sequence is TGTGCCAGTTCAAGTGGGGGAGACACCGGGGAGCTGTTTTTT.

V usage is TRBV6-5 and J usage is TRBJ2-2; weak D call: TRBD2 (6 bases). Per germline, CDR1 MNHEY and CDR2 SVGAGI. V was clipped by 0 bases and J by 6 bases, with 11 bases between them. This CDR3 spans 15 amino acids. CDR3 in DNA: TGTGCCAGCAGTTACTCCGTGGGGACTCCCGGGGAGCTGTTTTTT. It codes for CASSYSVGTPGELFF.

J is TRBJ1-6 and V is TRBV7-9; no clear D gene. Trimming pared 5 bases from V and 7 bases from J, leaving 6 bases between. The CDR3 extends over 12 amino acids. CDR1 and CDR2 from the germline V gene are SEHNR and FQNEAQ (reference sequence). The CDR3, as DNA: TGTGCCAGCAGCACCCACAATTCACCCCTCCACTTT. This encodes CASSTHNSPLHF.

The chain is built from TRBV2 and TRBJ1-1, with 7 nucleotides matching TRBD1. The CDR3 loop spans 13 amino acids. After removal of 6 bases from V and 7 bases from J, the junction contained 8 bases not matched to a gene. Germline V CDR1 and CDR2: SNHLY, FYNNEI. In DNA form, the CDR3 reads TGTGCCAGCAGAGGGACAGAGGTCAATGAAGCTTTCTTT. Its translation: CASRGTEVNEAFF.

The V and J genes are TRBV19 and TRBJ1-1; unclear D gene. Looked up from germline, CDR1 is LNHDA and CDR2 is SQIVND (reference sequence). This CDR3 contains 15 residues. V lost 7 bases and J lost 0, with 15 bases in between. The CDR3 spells CASTPWDGVNTEAFF. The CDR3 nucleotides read TGTGCCAGTACCCCATGGGATGGGGTGAACACTGAAGCTTTCTTT.

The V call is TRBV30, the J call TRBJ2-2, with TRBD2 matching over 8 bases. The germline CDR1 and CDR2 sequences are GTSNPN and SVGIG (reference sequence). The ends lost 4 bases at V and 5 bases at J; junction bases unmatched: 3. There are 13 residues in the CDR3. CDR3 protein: CAWTGGLTGELFF. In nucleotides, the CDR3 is TGTGCCTGGACGGGGGGGCTAACCGGGGAGCTGTTTTTT.

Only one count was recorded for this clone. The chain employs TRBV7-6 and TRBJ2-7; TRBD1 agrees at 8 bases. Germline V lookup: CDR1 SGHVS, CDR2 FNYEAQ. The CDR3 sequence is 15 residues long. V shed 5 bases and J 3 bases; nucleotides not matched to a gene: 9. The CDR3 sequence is CASSLGQGTFYEQYF. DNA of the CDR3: TGTGCCAGCAGCCTAGGACAGGGAACTTTCTACGAGCAGTACTTC. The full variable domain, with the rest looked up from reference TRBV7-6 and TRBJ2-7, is GAGVSQSPRYKVTKRGQDVALRCDPISGHVSLYWYRQALGQGPEFLTYFNYEAQQDKSGLPNDRFSAERPEGSISTLTIQRTEQRDSAMYRCASSLGQGTFYEQYFGPGTRLTVT.

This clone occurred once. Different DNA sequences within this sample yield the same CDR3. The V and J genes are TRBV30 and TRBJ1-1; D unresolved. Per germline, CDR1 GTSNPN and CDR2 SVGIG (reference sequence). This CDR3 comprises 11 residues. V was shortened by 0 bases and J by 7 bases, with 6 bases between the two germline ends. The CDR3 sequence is CAWSVRGEAFF. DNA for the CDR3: TGTGCCTGGAGTGTACGGGGTGAAGCTTTCTTT.

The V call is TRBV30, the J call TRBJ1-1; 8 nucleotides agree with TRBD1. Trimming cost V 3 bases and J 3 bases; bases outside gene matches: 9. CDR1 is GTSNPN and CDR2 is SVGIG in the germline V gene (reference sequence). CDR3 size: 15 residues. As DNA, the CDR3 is TGTGCCTGGAGGTTCCTGGACAGGGAAGACACTGAAGCTTTCTTT. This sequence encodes CAWRFLDREDTEAFF.

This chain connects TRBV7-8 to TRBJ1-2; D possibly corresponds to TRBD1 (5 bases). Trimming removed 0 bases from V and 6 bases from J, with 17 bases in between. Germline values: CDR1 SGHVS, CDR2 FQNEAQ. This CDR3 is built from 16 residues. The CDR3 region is CASSLAAGQGENGYTF. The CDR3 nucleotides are TGTGCCAGCAGCTTAGCGGCCGGGCAGGGTGAGAATGGCTACACCTTC.

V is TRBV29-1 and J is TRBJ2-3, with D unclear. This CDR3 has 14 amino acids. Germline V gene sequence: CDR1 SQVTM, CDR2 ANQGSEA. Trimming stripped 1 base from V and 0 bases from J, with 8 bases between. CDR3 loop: CSVEGLGSTDTQYF. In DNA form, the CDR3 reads TGCAGCGTTGAAGGATTAGGAAGCACAGATACGCAGTATTTT.

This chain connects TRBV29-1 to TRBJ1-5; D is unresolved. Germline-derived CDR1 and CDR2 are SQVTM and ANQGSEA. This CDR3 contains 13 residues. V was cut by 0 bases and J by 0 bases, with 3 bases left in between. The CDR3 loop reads CSVEETSNQPQHF. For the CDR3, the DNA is TGCAGCGTTGAAGAAACTAGCAATCAGCCCCAGCATTTT. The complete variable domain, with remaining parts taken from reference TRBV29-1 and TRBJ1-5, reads SAVISQKPSRDICQRGTSLTIQCQVDSQVTMMFWYRQQPGQSLTLIATANQGSEATYESGFVIDKFPISRPNLTFSTLTVSNMSPEDSSIYLCSVEETSNQPQHFGDGTRLSIL.

The CDR3 loop reads CAIGLGEAYEQYF. The CDR3, as DNA: TGTGCCATCGGTCTCGGTGAGGCCTACGAGCAGTACTTC. This chain joins TRBV10-3 and TRBJ2-7; D gene unclear. Trimming left V 8 bases short and J 2 bases short, with 13 bases between. Germline CDR1 is ENHRY and CDR2 is SYGVKD. This CDR3 is built from 13 residues.

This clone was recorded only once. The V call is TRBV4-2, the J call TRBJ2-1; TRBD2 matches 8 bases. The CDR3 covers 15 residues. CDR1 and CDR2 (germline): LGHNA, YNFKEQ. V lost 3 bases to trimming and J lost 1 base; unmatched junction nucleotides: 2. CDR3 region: CASSHGGASYNEQFF. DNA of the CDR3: TGTGCCAGCAGCCACGGGGGGGCGTCCTACAATGAGCAGTTCTTC.

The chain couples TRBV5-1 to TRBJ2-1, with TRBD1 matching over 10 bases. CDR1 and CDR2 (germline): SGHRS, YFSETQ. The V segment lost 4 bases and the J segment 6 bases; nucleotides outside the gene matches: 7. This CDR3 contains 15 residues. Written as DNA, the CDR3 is TGCGCCAGCAGCCCCGGACAGGGGGTAACCAATGAGCAGTTCTTC. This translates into CASSPGQGVTNEQFF.